Listed below are T cell receptor beta chains from one sample, sequenced in a study of spatial heterogeneity in lung cancer. TCRdb re-analysed the 5' RACE reads in MiXCR, keeping a single row per CDR3 protein. In the table there are 30,000 to 45,000 distinct CDR3 sequences, 4% to 6% of which are singletons. The starting material was PBMCs, obtained at surgery. The origin of the receptors is a female donor with early-stage non-small cell lung cancer. The CDR3 runs from the conserved cysteine through the conserved F or W. D genes are given only for firm matches. Clone size is given for some rows only: seen once, a few or many times, or a class if the clone is expanded.

>TRBJ2-2|TRBV9|few|.
CASSVFLGGELFF
TGTGCCAGCAGCGTATTCTTAGGCGGGGAGCTGTTTTTT
>TRBJ1-5|TRBV2|many|TRBD1
CASSVDRVWQPQHF
TGTGCCAGCAGTGTGGACAGGGTTTGGCAGCCCCAGCATTTT
>TRBJ2-2|TRBV3-1|many|TRBD1
CASSQRDRERAGELFF
TGTGCCAGCAGCCAGAGGGACAGGGAAAGGGCCGGGGAGCTGTTTTTT
>TRBJ2-1|TRBV11-1|.|TRBD1
CASSPKTGSRNEQFF
TGTGCCAGCAGCCCAAAGACAGGGTCCCGCAATGAGCAGTTCTTC
>TRBJ2-3|TRBV5-1|many|.
CASSFERTDTQYF
TGCGCCAGCAGCTTTGAACGCACAGATACGCAGTATTTT
>TRBJ1-6|TRBV6-1|many|.
CASRSRGWYGDNSPLHF
TGTGCCAGCAGATCCCGGGGGTGGTACGGGGATAATTCACCCCTCCACTTT
>TRBJ2-7|TRBV11-3|many|.
CASSPTPSYEQYF
TGTGCCAGCAGCCCGACCCCATCCTACGAGCAGTACTTC
>TRBJ1-2|TRBV7-8|few|.
CASSLQQGDGYTF
TGTGCCAGCAGCTTACAGCAGGGCGATGGCTACACCTTC
>TRBJ2-7|TRBV20-1|few|.
CSARDRPVVGDGSYEQYF
TGCAGTGCTAGAGATCGGCCCGTGGTTGGGGACGGATCCTACGAGCAGTACTTC
>TRBJ2-7|TRBV20-1|many|TRBD1
CSARQTGGFSYEQYF
TGCAGTGCTAGACAAACAGGGGGCTTTTCCTACGAGCAGTACTTC